The rows below give T cell receptor beta chains drawn from one sample of a study of beta chain features in type 1 diabetes. The method was immunoSEQ multiplex PCR; TCRdb's version includes in-frame clones alone and lacks a portion of them. The repertoire holds 200,000 to 300,000 clones, about a fifth seen once, with less than 0.03% in the top ten. Sequencing was done on a sample of naive CD4+ T cells from blood. The receptors originated from a woman between 40 and 50 years old with type 1 diabetes. CDR3s include the opening cysteine and the closing phenylalanine or tryptophan. The order of the fields is V gene, D gene, J gene, clone size, CDR3 DNA, CDR3 protein. A D gene is named only where the DNA matches it firmly. The size field is filled for only some rows; it gives once, few, many or a size class.

TRBV19,TRBD1,TRBJ1-2,NA,TGTGCCAGTAGACATCCGGGACAGGGGGCCGGCTACACCTTC,CASRHPGQGAGYTF
TRBV15,NA,TRBJ2-5,NA,TGTGCCACCAGCAGAGATCGAGGCCAAGAGACCCAGTACTTC,CATSRDRGQETQYF
TRBV27,NA,TRBJ1-5,NA,TGTGCCAGCAGTTTTCGCAGGGTCGATCAGCCCCAGCATTTT,CASSFRRVDQPQHF
TRBV7-9,TRBD1,TRBJ1-2,NA,TGTGCCAGCAGCCCCGACAGGGGGCGAGGCTACACCTTC,CASSPDRGRGYTF
TRBV29-1,TRBD1,TRBJ2-5,few,TGCAGCGTTGAAGATAGGCCCGACAGGGGGCGCGGGGAGACCCAGTACTTC,CSVEDRPDRGRGETQYF
TRBV5-4,TRBD2,TRBJ2-1,NA,TGTGCCAGCAGCTTGGTTAGCGGGGGGGCCAATGAGCAGTTCTTC,CASSLVSGGANEQFF
TRBV2,NA,TRBJ2-5,NA,TGTGCCAGCAGTGTTGAGGGGGTGGCAGAGACCCAGTACTTC,CASSVEGVAETQYF
TRBV18,TRBD1,TRBJ2-5,NA,TGTGCCAGCTCACTAAACCAGGGGGCTATACAAGAGACCCAGTACTTC,CASSLNQGAIQETQYF
TRBV9,NA,TRBJ2-1,NA,TGTGCCAGCAGCCTTACTAACTCCTACAATGAGCAGTTCTTC,CASSLTNSYNEQFF
TRBV15,NA,TRBJ2-7,once,TGTGCCACCAGCAGAGTTAAAACGGGGTACGAGCAGTACTTC,CATSRVKTGYEQYF
TRBV11-2,TRBD2,TRBJ2-1,few,TGTGCCAGCAGCTTGACGGGAGGACCTAATGAGCAGTTCTTC,CASSLTGGPNEQFF
TRBV5-6,TRBD1,TRBJ2-3,NA,TGTGCCAGCAGCTTAGAGGGACAGGGGATTCATACGCAGTATTTT,CASSLEGQGIHTQYF
TRBV29-1,TRBD1,TRBJ1-4,few,TGCAGCGTTGGTGGGACAGGGGCTGAAAAACTGTTTTTT,CSVGGTGAEKLFF
TRBV4-1,NA,TRBJ1-2,NA,TGCGCCAGCAGCCAAGGCGCGGGGCCCTCGTATGGCTACACCTTC,CASSQGAGPSYGYTF
TRBV5-1,NA,TRBJ2-1,NA,TGCGCCAGCAGCATACTCCCAGGGTCCTACAATGAGCAGTTCTTC,CASSILPGSYNEQFF
TRBV6-1,NA,TRBJ1-5,few,TGTGCCAGCAGTGAACCCGCCGGACAGCGGAATCAGCCCCAGCATTTT,CASSEPAGQRNQPQHF
TRBV2,TRBD2,TRBJ2-2,few,TGTGCCAGCAAGGCTAGCGGAATCACCGGGGAGCTGTTTTTT,CASKASGITGELFF
TRBV6-5,NA,TRBJ1-1,NA,TGTGCCAGCAGTTACTCAGGGGCGGAGATGAACACTGAAGCTTTCTTT,CASSYSGAEMNTEAFF
TRBV6-5,NA,TRBJ1-1,NA,TGTGCCAGCAGTTACTCGCGGGGTTTCAGCACTGAAGCTTTCTTT,CASSYSRGFSTEAFF
TRBV5-1,TRBD1,TRBJ2-1,NA,TGCGCCAGCAGCTTGAATGCAGGGGGCCCCCTCAATGAGCAGTTCTTC,CASSLNAGGPLNEQFF
TRBV28,TRBD2,TRBJ2-7,once,TGTGCCACCGTCAGGACTAGCGATATACACGAGCAGTACTTC,CATVRTSDIHEQYF
TRBV5-4,NA,TRBJ1-1,NA,TGTGCCACCTCCCGGGGGGGGACTGAAGCTTTCTTT,CATSRGGTEAFF
TRBV6-6,TRBD1,TRBJ2-7,NA,TGTGCCAGCAGACCACCTTCGGACAGGGAATACGAGCAGTACTTC,CASRPPSDREYEQYF
TRBV15,TRBD2,TRBJ2-7,NA,TGTGCCACCAGCAGAGATCGGACGGGAGGCTCCTACGAGCAGTACTTC,CATSRDRTGGSYEQYF
TRBV2,TRBD2,TRBJ2-1,few,TGTGCCAGCAGTGAATCGGGGCGGGGGAATAGTGAGCAGTTCTTC,CASSESGRGNSEQFF
TRBV15,NA,TRBJ1-4,few,TGTGCCACCAGACAAGCAACTAATGAAAAACTGTTTTTT,CATRQATNEKLFF
TRBV4-2,NA,TRBJ1-2,NA,TGTGCCAGCAGCCAAGATTCCAGCAGCGCTAACTATGGCTACACCTTC,CASSQDSSSANYGYTF
TRBV29-1,NA,TRBJ2-5,NA,TGCAGCGGGCGGTCCCTCGGCGAGACCCAGTACTTC,CSGRSLGETQYF